One T cell receptor (beta chain) is described in this entry. The sample originates from a study of blood T cell repertoires in COVID-19. Study overall: T cells, B-cell-depleted T cells, or PBMCs supplied cDNA or gDNA.

The authors' processing: Amplification from reference gene primers served as the basis for estimated nucleated cell counts. Assay used: immunoSEQ multiplex PCR; TCRdb lists only in-frame clones, some missing. V and J calls plus clone size are reproduced from that table; the DNA served to infer D and trimming. The sample carries about 530,000 clones, 85% to 90% recorded once. The V end was cut by 0 bases, the J end by 4 bases, with 18 bases between. This CDR3 region has 16 residues. Per germline, CDR1 GTSNPN and CDR2 SVGIG (reference sequence). Followed longitudinally, the Seattle patients had been enrolled during active infection.

The sample taken for sequencing was peripheral blood. The rearrangement uses TRBV30 and TRBJ1-2; D is perhaps TRBD1 (6 bases). The sequence was obtained from a woman aged 50 to 60 with COVID-19, enrolled during active disease. The CDR3 protein is CAWSVPRQEAFYGYTF. CDR3 nucleotides: TGTGCCTGGAGTGTACCCCGACAGGAGGCCTTCTATGGCTACACCTTC. Variable domain in full (rest from reference TRBV30 and TRBJ1-2): SQTIHQWPATLVQPVGSPLSLECTVEGTSNPNLYWYRQAAGRGLQLLFYSVGIGQISSEVPQNLSASRPQDRQFILSSKKLLLSDSGFYLCAWSVPRQEAFYGYTFGSGTRLTVV.